This T cell receptor beta chain was identified during a study of shared clonotypes between healthy human individuals. Study-wide findings and caveats: Clonotype sharing among the donors was expected to vary with sequencing depth.

TCRdb's table, derived via immunoSEQ multiplex PCR, lists solely in-frame clones and lacks some. The table has about 980,000 clones, about 80% seen once. Germline V gene sequence: CDR1 SGHNT, CDR2 YYREEE (reference sequence). The CDR3 extends over 14 amino acids. The V gene lost 0 bases and the J gene lost 6 bases, with 13 bases spanning the gap. The table lists this clone with a count of one. Antigen specificity is unknown. The specimen was memory CD4+ T cells sorted from blood. Subset in this sample: CD45RA-negative fraction. The TCR comes from a man between 18 and 35 years old in good health. The genes are TRBV5-4 and TRBJ2-7; maybe TRBD2 (7 bases). CDR3 sequence: CASSLGGGALEQYF. For the CDR3, the DNA is TGTGCCAGCAGCTTGGGAGGGGGGGCCCTCGAGCAGTACTTC.